The next 2 T cell receptor beta chains were all read from a single sample in a study of Ad26.COV2.S vaccination and SARS-CoV-2 variants. Treatment of the sample: some 19 received Ad26.COV2.S at low or high dose, single or two shots; several received placebo; per-sample allocation not given. Sampling took place 63 days after the first vaccine or placebo injection. The method was immunoSEQ multiplex PCR; TCRdb's version includes in-frame clones alone and lacks a portion of them. Here the sample spans about 350,000 clones, 70% to 90% being singletons. The material sequenced was peripheral blood, taken in a trial of Ad26.COV2.S vaccine versus placebo. The source is a person between 18 and 59 years old who received the Ad26.COV2.S COVID-19 vaccine or a placebo.

This clone has more than one count but fewer than ten. The DNA for the CDR3 is TGCGCCAGCAGCCAAGTAATCCATCAGCCCCAGCATTTT. Amino acid sequence: CASSQVIHQPQHF. The chain links TRBV4-3 to TRBJ1-5; no clear D. With 1 base removed from V and 5 bases from J, the gap between germline ends came to 6 bases. Germline CDR1 LGHNA, CDR2 YSLEER. The length of the CDR3 is 13 residues.

The V gene is TRBV14, the J gene TRBJ2-5; 7 nucleotides match TRBD1. The CDR3 loop spans 16 amino acids. Looked up from germline, CDR1 is SGHDN and CDR2 is FVKESK. J lost 2 bases, V lost 5 bases, and 11 bases had no gene match. CDR3 loop: CASSNGQVWWQETQYF. The CDR3 region has the DNA TGTGCCAGCAGCAATGGACAGGTCTGGTGGCAAGAGACCCAGTACTTC.